This T cell receptor (beta chain) was sequenced for a study of blood T cell repertoires in COVID-19. Overall study context: Researchers got acute and convalescent COVID-19 samples from the United States, Italy and Spain. Sample material is recorded as cDNA or gDNA derived from T cells, B-cell-depleted T cells, or PBMCs.

This clone was seen once. In the original workflow: Amplification with reference gene primers provided the estimates of nucleated cell counts. Only in-frame clones appear in the TCRdb table, and some are missing; sequencing was by immunoSEQ multiplex PCR. V and J calls and clone size are copied from that table; D and trimming were computed from the DNA. The sample lists 65,000 or so clones, around nine tenths occurring once. Trimming removed 0 bases at V and 0 bases at J, with 16 bases between. This CDR3 contains 18 residues. From germline, CDR1 is SGHNT and CDR2 YYREEE (reference sequence). V and J are TRBV5-4 and TRBJ1-3; D remains ambiguous. The clonotype originates from a man in his 60s with acute or convalescent COVID-19. The specimen sequenced was peripheral blood. The chain's CDR3 is CASSLAPTRALSGNTIYF. CDR3 nucleotide sequence: TGTGCCAGCAGCTTGGCCCCGACTAGGGCTCTCTCTGGAAACACCATATATTTT.